The clone carrying this T cell receptor beta chain was seen only once. Its antigen is still unknown. The data derive from a study of long-term antiretroviral therapy in people with HIV. Study-level points and caveats: Subsequent to ART, diversity was augmented yet persisted below that of transplant donor controls. The study lacked data on ART adherence, viral resistance or therapy changes. Clones with expansion before ART led the repertoire at all time points.

Survey level was the resolution at which the v3.0 immunoSEQ assay ran. The assay was immunoSEQ multiplex PCR, and TCRdb's table has in-frame clones only and misses some. The sample gives some 30,000 clones, 80% to 95% of which show up once; 4.2% is in the top ten. The material was unsorted PBMCs, obtained 3.1 years after starting antiretroviral therapy. This receptor was taken from a man aged 18 to 29 with HIV.

The CDR3 loop reads CASSQAPGLVLTDTQYF. The CDR3, as DNA: TGTGCCAGCAGCCAAGCCCCGGGACTAGTGCTGACAGATACGCAGTATTTT. V and J are TRBV4-2 and TRBJ2-3, with 8 positions matching TRBD2. This CDR3 region has 17 residues. In germline, CDR1 is LGHNA, CDR2 YNFKEQ. The junction had 9 bases not matched to a gene; V was cut back by 1 base and J by 3 bases.